This T cell receptor beta chain appears in the sequencing data of a study of OX40 agonist ivuxolimab in advanced cancers. The overall study: While on treatment, patients had intravenous ivuxolimab at 0.01 to 10 mg/kg every 2 weeks.

This clone was picked up a small number of times. Profiled with immunoSEQ multiplex PCR; TCRdb holds only in-frame clones, not every one. The table shows more than 95,000 clones, with roughly 89% occurring only once. The investigators sampled blood at baseline, at cycle 4 day 1, and at cycle 7 day 1. From germline, CDR1 is GTSNPN and CDR2 SVGIG (reference sequence). The CDR3 contains 15 residues. V lost 5 bases to trimming and J lost 0 bases, with 17 bases between them. The sample here was CD4+ or CD8+ T cells sorted from blood, taken in a trial of the OX40 agonist ivuxolimab. The rearrangement uses TRBV30 and TRBJ2-7; maybe TRBD2 (5 bases). The clonotype comes from an adult with an advanced solid tumor such as melanoma, head and neck, liver or kidney cancer. The CDR3 bases are TGTGCCTGGGGGCCTCCAGGACTGCTCTCCTACGAGCAGTACTTC. Translating it yields CAWGPPGLLSYEQYF.